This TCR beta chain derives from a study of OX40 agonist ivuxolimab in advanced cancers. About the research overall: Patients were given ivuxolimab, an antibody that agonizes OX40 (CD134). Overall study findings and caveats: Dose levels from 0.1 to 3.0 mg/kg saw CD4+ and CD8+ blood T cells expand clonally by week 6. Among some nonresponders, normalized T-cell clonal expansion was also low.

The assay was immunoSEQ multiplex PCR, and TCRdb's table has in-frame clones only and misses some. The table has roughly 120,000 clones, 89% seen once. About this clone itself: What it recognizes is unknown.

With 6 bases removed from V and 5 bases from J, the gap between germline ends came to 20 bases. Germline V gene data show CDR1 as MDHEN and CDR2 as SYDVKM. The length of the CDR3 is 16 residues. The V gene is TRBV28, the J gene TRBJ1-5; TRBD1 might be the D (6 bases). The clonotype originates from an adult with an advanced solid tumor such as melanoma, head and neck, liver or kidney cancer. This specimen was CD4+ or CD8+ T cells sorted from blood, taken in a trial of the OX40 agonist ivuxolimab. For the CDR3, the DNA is TGTGCCAGCAGACCGGAGGGGGGAGGGAGATATCAGCCCCAGCATTTT. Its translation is CASRPEGGGRYQPQHF.